A single sample gave rise to the 18 T cell receptor beta chains below, sequenced in a study of T-cell memory formation after mild COVID-19 (dated by TCRdb to about 2021). The library relied on 5' RACE. Data came from an Illumina NovaSeq 6000. The public reads were reanalyzed by TCRdb: fastp trimming at Q25, MiXCR alignment, in-frame beta chains only. When rows share a CDR3 protein, they turn into one entry using the most common DNA and genes. Recorded for this sample are roughly 320,000 distinct CDR3 sequences; around 27% of them occurred a single time. Around an eighth of the sample goes to the ten largest clones. Sequenced material: PBMCs or a T cell subset sorted from them (not recorded which). The origin of the receptors is an adult woman who had mild COVID-19 (a few samples of this study predate the infection). The sample titles of this study are shuffled in the database, so cell type and time point are left out; the donor was told from shared clones.

This clonotype was observed many times. The chain combines TRBV5-4 with TRBJ2-7; 9 nucleotides agree with TRBD1. This CDR3 spans 15 amino acids. The V gene's germline CDR1 is SGHNT and CDR2 YYREEE (reference sequence). V was pared by 2 bases and J by 6 bases, with 9 bases of the junction left unmatched. The CDR3 region has the DNA TGTGCCAGCAGCTTATGGGACAGGGAAACGGGCGAGCAGTACTTC. Its protein is CASSLWDRETGEQYF. Full variable domain (remainder filled in from reference TRBV5-4 and TRBJ2-7): ETGVTQSPTHLIKTRGQQVTLRCSSQSGHNTVSWYQQALGQGPQFIFQYYREEENGRGNFPPRFSGLQFPNYSSELNVNALELDDSALYLCASSLWDRETGEQYFGPGTRLTVT.

This rearrangement joins TRBV7-3 to TRBJ2-3; perhaps TRBD2 as D (6 bases). The V end lost 5 bases, the J end lost 8 bases, and 14 bases lay between the germline ends. Per the germline V gene, CDR1 is SGHTA and CDR2 is FQGTGA. The CDR3 length is 13 residues. The CDR3 DNA reads TGTGCCAGCAGCATTACGGGGGAAGGTACGCAGTATTTT. Translation gives CASSITGEGTQYF.

This rearrangement joins TRBV7-2 to TRBJ2-2, with D unresolved. Trimming left V 2 bases short and J 7 bases short, with 14 bases between. There are 15 residues in the CDR3. Germline lookup yields CDR1 SGHTA and CDR2 FQGNSA. The CDR3 is CASSLSSESGGELFF. The CDR3 bases are TGTGCCAGCAGCTTAAGTTCCGAGAGTGGCGGGGAGCTGTTTTTT. Based on the CDR3 plus reference TRBV7-2 and TRBJ2-2, the full variable domain is GAGVSQSPSNKVTEKGKDVELRCDPISGHTALYWYRQSLGQGLEFLIYFQGNSAPDKSGLPSDRFSAERTGGSVSTLTIQRTQQEDSAVYLCASSLSSESGGELFFGEGSRLTVL.

V is TRBV12-3 or TRBV12-4 and J is TRBJ2-3; 10 bases are shared with TRBD2. This CDR3 comprises 16 residues. With 6 bases clipped from V and 1 base from J, the junction kept 7 bases outside the gene matches. CDR3 DNA: TGTGCCAGCAGCCTACCGGGACTAGCGCGCACAGATACGCAGTATTTT. It translates to CASSLPGLARTDTQYF.

The chain recombines TRBV11-2 with TRBJ2-1; possibly TRBD2 for D (5 bases). V lost 10 bases, J lost 3 bases, and 13 bases lay in between. The CDR3 spans 13 residues. Germline CDR1 is SGHAT and CDR2 is FQNNGV. The CDR3 region is CATGNSVYNEQFF. For the CDR3, the DNA is TGTGCCACGGGGAACTCCGTCTACAATGAGCAGTTCTTC.

Comments on this clonotype: This may be a read error, as it is one base from a much larger clone. The chain joins TRBV29-1 to TRBJ1-1, with a tentative D call TRBD1 (6 bases). The V and J ends lost 7 bases and 0 bases respectively, with 9 bases between them. Germline CDR1 and CDR2: SQVTM and ANQGSEA. CDR3 length: 12 amino acids. The CDR3 sequence is CSARTVNTEAFF. CDR3 in DNA: TGCAGCGCCCGGACAGTGAACACTGAAGCTTTCTTT.

The chain couples TRBV9 to TRBJ2-7; possibly TRBD1 for D (6 bases). V was pared by 0 bases and J by 5 bases, with 18 bases between. Germline V lookup: CDR1 SGDLS, CDR2 YYNGEE. This CDR3 contains 16 residues. Here the CDR3 DNA reads TGTGCCAGCAGCGTAGGGCCAGGTCAGGGGAACCACGAGCAGTACTTC. Protein sequence: CASSVGPGQGNHEQYF.

V is TRBV24-1 and J is TRBJ2-3; either TRBD1 or TRBD2 may fit D (5 bases each). Trimming took off 7 bases at V and 0 bases at J, with 10 bases between the two ends. Germline CDR1 is KGHDR and CDR2 is SFDVKD. The CDR3 runs to 14 residues. Here the CDR3 DNA reads TGTGCCACCAGGGGGGACCAAAGCACAGATACGCAGTATTTT. This encodes CATRGDQSTDTQYF.

The sample holds many counts of this clonotype. One end of the junction varies from germline; a read error may be responsible. The V and J genes are TRBV7-7 and TRBJ2-7, with a possible D match to TRBD2 (6 bases). Germline CDR1 is SSHAT and CDR2 is FNYEAQ (reference sequence). The CDR3 spans 14 residues. CDR3 DNA sequence: TGTGCTAGCAGCTTAGCGGAGGCTACCTACGAGCAGTACTTC. Translation gives CASSLAEATYEQYF.

This chain joins TRBV29-1 and TRBJ2-3; 9 positions agree with TRBD2. CDR1 and CDR2 from the germline V gene are SQVTM and ANQGSEA. The CDR3 consists of 15 residues. V shed 6 bases and J 3 bases; nucleotides not matched to a gene: 10. Written as DNA, the CDR3 is TGCAGCGTCAACGTAGCGGGAGTTCTGACAGATACGCAGTATTTT. As protein: CSVNVAGVLTDTQYF.

The chain combines TRBV5-1 with TRBJ2-1; 10 bases agree with TRBD2. Losses at the gene ends were 4 bases for V and 8 bases for J; bases not matched to a gene: 6. CDR3 size: 14 residues. CDR1 and CDR2 from the germline V gene are SGHRS and YFSETQ. The CDR3 DNA follows: TGCGCCAGCAGCCCAGTAGCGGGAGGTCATGAGCAGTTCTTC. Residues: CASSPVAGGHEQFF. The full variable domain, with the rest looked up from reference TRBV5-1 and TRBJ2-1, is KAGVTQTPRYLIKTRGQQVTLSCSPISGHRSVSWYQQTPGQGLQFLFEYFSETQRNKGNFPGRFSGRQFSNSRSEMNVSTLELGDSALYLCASSPVAGGHEQFFGPGTRLTVL.

This clonotype was seen a single time. This rearrangement joins TRBV6-6 to TRBJ1-2; D not certain. The germline V gene has CDR1 MNHNY and CDR2 SVGAGI (reference sequence). The V gene lost 2 bases and the J gene lost 2 bases, with 18 bases spanning the gap. The CDR3 sequence is 17 residues long. In DNA, the CDR3 is TGTGCCAGCAGTTACGAACTCTTCCAGACTGAGAACTATGGCTACACCTTC. Residues: CASSYELFQTENYGYTF.

This clonotype was seen a handful of times. This chain connects TRBV9 to TRBJ1-1, with D maybe TRBD1 (5 bases). Deletions cut 4 bases from V and 10 bases from J, with 23 bases between. The germline V gene has CDR1 SGDLS and CDR2 YYNGEE. This CDR3 is 15 amino acids long. DNA of the CDR3: TGTGCCAGCAGCCCCCCAGACAGTAAAGGGTGGGGAGCTTTCTTT. Protein sequence: CASSPPDSKGWGAFF.

This chain links TRBV7-2 with TRBJ2-5; 9 bases line up with TRBD2. The CDR3 consists of 13 residues. V shed 4 bases, J shed 5 bases, and the junction held 2 bases outside the gene matches. CDR1 is SGHTA and CDR2 is FQGNSA in the germline V gene. CDR3 sequence reads: CASSWGLAETQYF. DNA for the CDR3: TGTGCCAGCAGCTGGGGACTAGCTGAGACCCAGTACTTC.

This sequence joins TRBV12-3 or TRBV12-4 and TRBJ2-7; D is undetermined. Deletions cut 6 bases from V and 6 bases from J, with 15 bases between. This CDR3 comprises 13 residues. CDR3 sequence: CASSTGSPSEQYF. CDR3 nucleotides: TGTGCCAGCAGCACCGGGTCCCCCTCCGAGCAGTACTTC.

This clonotype was observed a few times. V usage is TRBV7-2 and J usage is TRBJ2-5; no definite D call. Germline V gene sequence: CDR1 SGHTA, CDR2 FQGNSA. Trimming removed 5 bases from V and 7 bases from J, with 11 bases in between. CDR3 length equals 12 residues. The CDR3 reads CASSPPGGTQYF. The CDR3 DNA sequence: TGTGCCAGCAGCCCCCCGGGCGGGACCCAGTACTTC.

This clonotype has just a few counts. The CDR3 sequence is CAISESTGNYEQYF. In DNA, the CDR3 is TGTGCCATCAGTGAGTCGACGGGGAACTACGAGCAGTACTTC. The chain couples TRBV10-3 to TRBJ2-7; tentative D call: TRBD2 (5 bases). Trimming shortened V by 0 bases and J by 3 bases, and 9 bases separated the two germline ends. The CDR3 has 14 amino acids. Germline-derived CDR1 and CDR2 are ENHRY and SYGVKD.

This sequence joins TRBV9 and TRBJ2-1, with TRBD1 matching over 11 bases. From germline, CDR1 is SGDLS and CDR2 YYNGEE. With 3 bases clipped from V and 4 bases from J, the junction kept 3 bases outside the gene matches. The CDR3 contains 15 residues. CDR3 DNA: TGTGCCAGCAGCGCGGGACAGGGGGGTTACAATGAGCAGTTCTTC. Protein product: CASSAGQGGYNEQFF.